This TCR beta chain was sequenced for a study of OX40 agonist ivuxolimab in advanced cancers. Between the trimmed V and J ends, which lost 1 base and 5 bases, there was a span of 11 bases. Germline V lookup: CDR1 SEHNR, CDR2 FQNEAQ (reference sequence). The CDR3 consists of 14 residues. Sequencing was performed with immunoSEQ multiplex PCR; in TCRdb, only in-frame clones are kept and a portion is missing. The sample holds roughly 66,000 clones, roughly 87% seen once. Sequenced material: CD4+ or CD8+ T cells sorted from blood, taken in a trial of the OX40 agonist ivuxolimab. The chain is built from TRBV7-9 and TRBJ1-2; unclear D gene. The TCR was taken from an adult with an advanced solid tumor such as melanoma, head and neck, liver or kidney cancer. The CDR3: CASSLESSGYGYTF. CDR3 DNA sequence: TGTGCCAGCAGCTTAGAGTCCTCGGGGTATGGCTACACCTTC.